Presented here are 14 T cell receptor beta chains from one specimen sequenced in a study of cytomegalovirus exposure and HLA in healthy donors. Both 60 Vbeta primers and 13 Jbeta primers went into the PCR. Assay: immunoSEQ multiplex PCR; the TCRdb copy retains only in-frame clones and omits some. The repertoire consists of 110,000 to 150,000 clones, with roughly 76% occurring once and the leading ten covering under 15%. Specimen: PBMCs. These receptors all come from a human donor in good health.

This clone has more than one count but fewer than ten. The J gene is TRBJ1-5, the V gene TRBV6-1; 7 bases match TRBD1. Germline assignment: CDR1 MNHNS and CDR2 SASEGT. The CDR3 has 15 amino acids. Unmatched junction bases numbered 4, after V lost 3 bases and J lost 2 bases. CDR3 protein: CASSDEGAGNQPQHF. The CDR3 coding sequence is TGTGCCAGCAGTGACGAGGGGGCCGGCAATCAGCCCCAGCATTTT.

V gene TRBV29-1 combines with J gene TRBJ2-7; TRBD1 might be the D (5 bases). CDR1 is SQVTM and CDR2 is ANQGSEA in the germline V gene. Trimming shortened V by 3 bases and J by 0 bases, and 21 bases separated the two germline ends. This CDR3 has 17 residues. The CDR3 coding sequence is TGCAGCGTTGACTTGGGCCGAAGGGGTAAACTCTCCTACGAGCAGTACTTC. This gives the protein CSVDLGRRGKLSYEQYF.

The chain recombines TRBV28 with TRBJ1-1, with 10 bases matching TRBD1. CDR1 and CDR2 from the germline V gene are MDHEN and SYDVKM. This CDR3 is built from 15 residues. Trimming took 6 bases from V and 5 from J; bases not matched to a gene: 9. The CDR3 sequence is CASSTPGQGKTEAFF. For the CDR3, the DNA is TGTGCCAGCAGCACACCGGGACAGGGGAAAACTGAAGCTTTCTTT.

This clone was found a few times. CDR3 loop: CASSQRTGGNGELFF. DNA of the CDR3: TGCGCCAGCAGCCAACGGACAGGGGGCAACGGGGAGCTGTTTTTT. The rearrangement links TRBV5-1 to TRBJ2-2; 11 bases are shared with TRBD1. Germline CDR1 reads SGHRS; CDR2 reads YFSETQ. CDR3 size: 15 residues. The ends lost 4 bases at V and 7 bases at J; junction bases unmatched: 6.

The V gene is TRBV5-4, the J gene TRBJ2-3; 8 bases agree with TRBD2. V was clipped by 5 bases and J by 7 bases; unmatched bases: 9. Germline values: CDR1 SGHNT, CDR2 YYREEE (reference sequence). The CDR3 runs to 14 residues. CDR3 loop: CASRRAGGRNTQYF. CDR3 nucleotide sequence: TGTGCCAGCAGGCGCGCGGGGGGCCGGAATACGCAGTATTTT.

This chain connects TRBV2 to TRBJ1-2; 8 bases are a match to TRBD1. The CDR3 consists of 12 residues. The V and J ends lost 10 bases and 7 bases, in that order; junction bases with no gene match: 8. CDR1 and CDR2 (germline): SNHLY, FYNNEI. In DNA form, the CDR3 reads TGTGCCACCTTGACAGGGGTACCTGGCTACACCTTC. As protein: CATLTGVPGYTF. The variable domain in full, with the rest retrieved from reference TRBV2 and TRBJ1-2, is EPEVTQTPSHQVTQMGQEVILRCVPISNHLYFYWYRQILGQKVEFLVSFYNNEISEKSEIFDDQFSVERPDGSNFTLKIRSTKLEDSAMYFCATLTGVPGYTFGSGTRLTVV.

The gene calls are TRBV7-9 and TRBJ2-2, with 8 bases matching TRBD2. The V segment lost 1 base and the J segment 7 bases; nucleotides outside the gene matches: 8. This CDR3 contains 16 residues. The germline gives CDR1 SEHNR, CDR2 FQNEAQ (reference sequence). Here the CDR3 DNA reads TGTGCCAGCAGCTTAGTGCCCGGGGGGGCCAGCGGGGAGCTGTTTTTT. Its protein is CASSLVPGGASGELFF.

This chain links TRBV2 with TRBJ2-7, with a weak D call TRBD2 (5 bases). The germline V and J ends were trimmed by 10 bases and 4 bases, with 11 bases remaining between them. Germline V lookup: CDR1 SNHLY, CDR2 FYNNEI. This CDR3 region has 11 residues. CDR3 protein: CATHRGYEQYF. CDR3 bases: TGTGCCACCCACCGGGGATACGAGCAGTACTTC.

This clone has just one count. The chain links TRBV12-5 to TRBJ1-2, with D maybe TRBD1 (6 bases). CDR1 is LGHNT and CDR2 is FRNRAP in the germline V gene. The CDR3 extends over 14 amino acids. V was shortened by 3 bases and J by 1 base, with 9 bases between the two germline ends. CDR3: CASGFDRLNYGYTF. CDR3 DNA sequence: TGTGCTAGTGGTTTCGACAGGCTTAACTATGGCTACACCTTC.

The V gene is TRBV9, the J gene TRBJ2-2; the match to TRBD2 covers 7 bases. The CDR3 covers 17 residues. J was trimmed by 5 bases and V by 0 bases; bases with no gene match: 10. Germline CDR1 is SGDLS and CDR2 is YYNGEE. CDR3 DNA: TGTGCCAGCAGCGTAGGGTTCGCGGGAGATGGGACCGGGGAGCTGTTTTTT. This gives the protein CASSVGFAGDGTGELFF.

The chain couples TRBV7-9 to TRBJ1-2; 8 bases line up with TRBD1. V was pared by 3 bases and J by 2 bases, with 5 bases of the junction left unmatched. CDR3 length: 15 residues. Germline lookup yields CDR1 SEHNR and CDR2 FQNEAQ (reference sequence). The chain's CDR3 is CASSFRTGSNYGYTF. In DNA, the CDR3 is TGTGCCAGCAGCTTCCGGACAGGGTCAAACTATGGCTACACCTTC. The variable domain in full, with the rest retrieved from reference TRBV7-9 and TRBJ1-2, is DTGVSQNPRHKITKRGQNVTFRCDPISEHNRLYWYRQTLGQGPEFLTYFQNEAQLEKSRLLSDRFSAERPKGSFSTLEIQRTEQGDSAMYLCASSFRTGSNYGYTFGSGTRLTVV.

The chain has TRBV5-6 and TRBJ1-2; the D is unclear. The germline V and J ends were trimmed by 7 bases and 6 bases, with 16 bases remaining between them. Germline CDR1 SGHDT, CDR2 YYEEEE. This CDR3 has 13 amino acids. This chain's CDR3 is CASGGLEVDGYTF. The DNA of the CDR3 is TGTGCCAGCGGCGGCCTGGAGGTGGATGGCTACACCTTC.

This clone was seen more than once but under ten times. The rearrangement uses TRBV30 and TRBJ1-1; 10 bases agree with TRBD1. Germline assignment: CDR1 GTSNPN and CDR2 SVGIG (reference sequence). J lost 4 bases, V lost 1 base, and 0 bases had no gene match. The length of the CDR3 is 13 residues. In DNA, the CDR3 is TGTGCCTGGAGTGGGACAGGGGGCACTGAAGCTTTCTTT. Protein sequence: CAWSGTGGTEAFF.

The rearrangement links TRBV7-8 to TRBJ2-7, with D possibly TRBD2 on 6 matching bases. The CDR3 covers 13 residues. From germline, CDR1 is SGHVS and CDR2 FQNEAQ. V shed 1 base and J shed 7 bases, with 11 bases lying between them. CDR3 region: CASSLGGELEQYF. CDR3 coding DNA: TGTGCCAGCAGCTTAGGGGGGGAGCTTGAGCAGTACTTC.